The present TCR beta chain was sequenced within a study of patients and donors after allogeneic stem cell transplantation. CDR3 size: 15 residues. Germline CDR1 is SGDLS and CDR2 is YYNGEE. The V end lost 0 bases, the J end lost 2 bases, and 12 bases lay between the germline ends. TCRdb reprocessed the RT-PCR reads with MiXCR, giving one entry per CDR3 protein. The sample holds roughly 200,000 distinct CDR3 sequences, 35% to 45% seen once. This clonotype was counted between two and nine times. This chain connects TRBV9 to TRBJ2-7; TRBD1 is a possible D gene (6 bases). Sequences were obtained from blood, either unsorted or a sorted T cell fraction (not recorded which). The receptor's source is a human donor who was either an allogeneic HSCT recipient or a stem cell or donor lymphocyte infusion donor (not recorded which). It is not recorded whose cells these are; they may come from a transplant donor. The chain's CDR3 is CASSVEGEIPYEQYF. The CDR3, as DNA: TGTGCCAGCAGCGTAGAGGGGGAGATCCCCTACGAGCAGTACTTC.